This is a list of T cell receptor beta chains from one sample in a study of cytomegalovirus exposure and HLA in healthy donors. Libraries were prepared by immunoSEQ multiplex PCR; TCRdb keeps only in-frame clonotypes and omits some of them. The sample lists around 120,000 clones; roughly nine tenths were seen once. Sample: PBMCs. The receptors originated from a man between 18 and 35 years old in good health and CMV-seropositive. Each CDR3 is given with its conserved first and last residue. Fields, in order: D gene, J gene, V gene, clone size, CDR3 DNA, CDR3 protein. D genes are given only for firm matches. The size of a clone is reported for some rows only, either as once, few or many, or as a class for expanded clones.

d_gene: .
j_gene: TRBJ2-2
v_gene: TRBV5-1
abundance: once
CDR3nt: TGCGCCAGCAGCTCCCAGGGGCCTAACTCCGGGGAGCTGTTTTTT
CDR3aa: CASSSQGPNSGELFF

d_gene: .
j_gene: TRBJ1-2
v_gene: TRBV5-6
abundance: few
CDR3nt: TGTGCCAGCAGCTTGAACAGGGAAGTCTATGGCTACACCTTC
CDR3aa: CASSLNREVYGYTF

d_gene: TRBD1
j_gene: TRBJ1-4
v_gene: TRBV6-1
abundance: .
CDR3nt: TGTGCCAGCAGTGAAGGGGGGACAGGAATTAATGAAAAACTGTTTTTT
CDR3aa: CASSEGGTGINEKLFF

d_gene: .
j_gene: TRBJ1-1
v_gene: TRBV19
abundance: once
CDR3nt: TGTGCCAGTAGCCACCCCGCAGGTGAAGCTTTCTTT
CDR3aa: CASSHPAGEAFF

d_gene: .
j_gene: TRBJ1-1
v_gene: TRBV11-1
abundance: .
CDR3nt: TGTGCCAGCAGCTTAAGGGAACGGGGGGAGAACACTGAAGCTTTCTTT
CDR3aa: CASSLRERGENTEAFF

d_gene: TRBD2
j_gene: TRBJ2-3
v_gene: TRBV5-4
abundance: .
CDR3nt: TGTGCCAGCAGCCCCTGGACTAGCGGGGGCCGGCCGGGTACGCAGTATTTT
CDR3aa: CASSPWTSGGRPGTQYF

d_gene: TRBD1
j_gene: TRBJ2-7
v_gene: TRBV19
abundance: .
CDR3nt: TGTGCCAGTAGTATGAGGGGGCAAGCTTACGAGCAGTACTTC
CDR3aa: CASSMRGQAYEQYF

d_gene: TRBD2
j_gene: TRBJ2-1
v_gene: TRBV11-2
abundance: .
CDR3nt: TGTGCCAGCACGCGACTCGCCAGCGGGGGGCCGTACAATGAGCAGTTCTTC
CDR3aa: CASTRLASGGPYNEQFF

d_gene: .
j_gene: TRBJ1-3
v_gene: TRBV18
abundance: .
CDR3nt: TGTGCCAGCTCACCCAGGCGCTACTCTGGAAACACCATATATTTT
CDR3aa: CASSPRRYSGNTIYF

d_gene: TRBD1
j_gene: TRBJ2-1
v_gene: TRBV11-3
abundance: .
CDR3nt: TGTGCCAGCAGCCGTGCGGGACAGGGCAAAAATGAGCAGTTCTTC
CDR3aa: CASSRAGQGKNEQFF

d_gene: .
j_gene: TRBJ1-2
v_gene: TRBV27
abundance: .
CDR3nt: TGTGCCAGCAGGACTTCGGTCAGCGGAACAGGGGGCTACACCTTC
CDR3aa: CASRTSVSGTGGYTF

d_gene: TRBD1
j_gene: TRBJ1-1
v_gene: TRBV5-1
abundance: .
CDR3nt: TGCGCCAGCAGCCCGACAGGGGACACTGAAGCTTTCTTT
CDR3aa: CASSPTGDTEAFF

d_gene: .
j_gene: TRBJ2-7
v_gene: TRBV6-1
abundance: .
CDR3nt: TGTGCCAGCAGTACCGACAAGGGGCGATCCTACGAGCAGTACTTC
CDR3aa: CASSTDKGRSYEQYF

d_gene: .
j_gene: TRBJ1-2
v_gene: TRBV4-1
abundance: .
CDR3nt: TGCGCCAGCAGCCAAGAGTCTCAGGATCGAGGCTACACCTTC
CDR3aa: CASSQESQDRGYTF

d_gene: .
j_gene: TRBJ1-5
v_gene: TRBV19
abundance: .
CDR3nt: TGTGCCAGTAGTGGGGGGGGTCGCTATCAGCCCCAGCATTTT
CDR3aa: CASSGGGRYQPQHF

d_gene: .
j_gene: TRBJ1-2
v_gene: TRBV30
abundance: .
CDR3nt: TGTGCCTGGAGTGTGGGGAGGTCCCATGGCTACACCTTC
CDR3aa: CAWSVGRSHGYTF

d_gene: .
j_gene: TRBJ1-2
v_gene: TRBV7-9
abundance: few
CDR3nt: TGTGCCAGCAGCTTAGTTTCGGGCTACACCTTC
CDR3aa: CASSLVSGYTF

d_gene: TRBD2
j_gene: TRBJ2-3
v_gene: TRBV6-4
abundance: .
CDR3nt: TGTGCCAGCAGCGAAAGCGGGGGGGCCGTCGATACGCAGTATTTT
CDR3aa: CASSESGGAVDTQYF

d_gene: TRBD2
j_gene: TRBJ2-5
v_gene: TRBV15
abundance: .
CDR3nt: TGTGCCACCAGCAGAGAAGGACTAGCGGGGGGAGAGACCCAGTACTTC
CDR3aa: CATSREGLAGGETQYF

d_gene: TRBD2
j_gene: TRBJ2-2
v_gene: TRBV19
abundance: .
CDR3nt: TGTGCCAGTACCACTAGCGGGGGGCTAAATACCACCGGGGAGCTGTTTTTT
CDR3aa: CASTTSGGLNTTGELFF

d_gene: .
j_gene: TRBJ2-1
v_gene: TRBV5-8
abundance: .
CDR3nt: TGTGCCAGCAGCCCAGGAGGGGTCGGGGAGCAGTTCTTC
CDR3aa: CASSPGGVGEQFF

d_gene: .
j_gene: TRBJ2-7
v_gene: TRBV30
abundance: .
CDR3nt: TGTGCCTGGAGGGGGCGAGTGGAAGGCTACGAGCAGTACTTC
CDR3aa: CAWRGRVEGYEQYF

d_gene: .
j_gene: TRBJ2-7
v_gene: TRBV5-1
abundance: .
CDR3nt: TGCGCCAGCAGCTTAACGGGAGATCGGTACGAGCAGTACTTC
CDR3aa: CASSLTGDRYEQYF

d_gene: .
j_gene: TRBJ1-1
v_gene: TRBV5-1
abundance: .
CDR3nt: TGCGCCAGCAGCTTAAGACAGGAAACGAACACTGAAGCTTTCTTT
CDR3aa: CASSLRQETNTEAFF

d_gene: TRBD2
j_gene: TRBJ2-2
v_gene: TRBV7-2
abundance: .
CDR3nt: TGTGCCAGCAGCTTACCCCGGGATAGCGGGGGGGCCGGCGGGGAGCTGTTTTTT
CDR3aa: CASSLPRDSGGAGGELFF

d_gene: TRBD1
j_gene: TRBJ2-1
v_gene: TRBV5-6
abundance: .
CDR3nt: TGTGCCAGCAGCTTGTTCCGAGGGGGCCCCGGCAATGAGCAGTTCTTC
CDR3aa: CASSLFRGGPGNEQFF

d_gene: .
j_gene: TRBJ1-1
v_gene: TRBV30
abundance: .
CDR3nt: TGTGCCTGGAGTTCTAGGGGCACTGAAGCTTTCTTT
CDR3aa: CAWSSRGTEAFF

d_gene: TRBD1
j_gene: TRBJ1-2
v_gene: TRBV7-2
abundance: .
CDR3nt: TGTGCCAGCAGCTTAGTGACAGGGGGCGGTGGCTACACCTTC
CDR3aa: CASSLVTGGGGYTF

d_gene: .
j_gene: TRBJ2-3
v_gene: TRBV19
abundance: .
CDR3nt: TGTGCCAGTAGTTCACGGGGGGCTCACACAGATACGCAGTATTTT
CDR3aa: CASSSRGAHTDTQYF

d_gene: .
j_gene: TRBJ1-1
v_gene: TRBV7-9
abundance: .
CDR3nt: TGTGCCAGCAGCGAACAGGTTTCCACTGAAGCTTTCTTT
CDR3aa: CASSEQVSTEAFF

d_gene: .
j_gene: TRBJ1-2
v_gene: TRBV6-5
abundance: .
CDR3nt: TGTGCCAGCAGTTACTCGATGGAGGTCGGCGGCTACACCTTC
CDR3aa: CASSYSMEVGGYTF

d_gene: .
j_gene: TRBJ1-6
v_gene: TRBV4-1
abundance: .
CDR3nt: TGCGCCAGCAGCCAAGTTAAGGGGCGCACTAATTCACCCCTCCACTTT
CDR3aa: CASSQVKGRTNSPLHF